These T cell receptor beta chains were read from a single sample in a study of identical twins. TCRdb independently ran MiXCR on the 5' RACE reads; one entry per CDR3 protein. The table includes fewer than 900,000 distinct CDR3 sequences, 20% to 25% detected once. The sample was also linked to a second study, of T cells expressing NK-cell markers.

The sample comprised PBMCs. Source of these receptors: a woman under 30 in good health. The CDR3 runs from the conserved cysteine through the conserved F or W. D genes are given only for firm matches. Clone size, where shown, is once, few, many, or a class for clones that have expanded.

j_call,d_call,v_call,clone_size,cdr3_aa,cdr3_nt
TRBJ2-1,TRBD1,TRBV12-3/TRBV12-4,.,CASRSNRGFLQFF,TGTGCCAGCAGATCTAACAGGGGCTTTTTGCAGTTCTTC
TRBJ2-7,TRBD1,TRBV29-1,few,CSVVRQGSYEQYF,TGCAGCGTTGTGAGACAGGGGTCCTACGAGCAGTACTTC
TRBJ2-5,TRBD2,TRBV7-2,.,CASSLSIAGGGETQYF,TGTGCCAGCAGCCTATCAATAGCGGGAGGAGGGGAGACCCAGTACTTC
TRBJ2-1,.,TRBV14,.,CASSPRAVVYNEQFF,TGTGCCAGCAGCCCCCGGGCCGTCGTCTACAATGAGCAGTTCTTC
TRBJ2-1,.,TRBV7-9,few,CASSIPPQPMQFF,TGTGCCAGCAGCATCCCCCCACAGCCGATGCAGTTCTTC
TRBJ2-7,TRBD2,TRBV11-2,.,CASRKTTSGAYEQYF,TGTGCCAGCAGGAAGACGACTAGCGGAGCCTACGAGCAGTACTTC
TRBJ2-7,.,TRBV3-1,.,CASSPRGGVHEQYF,TGTGCCAGCAGCCCTCGAGGAGGGGTCCACGAGCAGTACTTC
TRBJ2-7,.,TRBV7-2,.,CASSPGTEAQYF,TGTGCCAGCAGCCCTGGGACTGAGGCTCAGTACTTC
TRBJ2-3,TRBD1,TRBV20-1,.,CSARGGQGPDTQYF,TGCAGTGCTAGAGGAGGACAGGGTCCAGATACGCAGTATTTT
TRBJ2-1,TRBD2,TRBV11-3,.,CASSDPGLAGDYEQFF,TGTGCCAGCAGCGATCCTGGACTAGCGGGTGACTATGAGCAGTTCTTC
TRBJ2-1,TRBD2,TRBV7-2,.,CASMLMAGDDEQFF,TGTGCCAGCATGTTGATGGCGGGAGACGATGAGCAGTTCTTC
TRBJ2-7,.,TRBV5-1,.,CASSHPSGRSTYEQYF,TGCGCCAGCAGCCATCCATCGGGTCGGTCTACCTACGAGCAGTACTTC
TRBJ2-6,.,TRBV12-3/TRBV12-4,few,CASSLEGRVSGANVLTF,TGTGCCAGCAGTTTGGAGGGTCGGGTATCTGGGGCCAACGTCCTGACTTTC
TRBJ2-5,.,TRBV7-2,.,CASSRPAEETQYF,TGTGCCAGCAGTCGCCCAGCTGAAGAGACCCAGTACTTC
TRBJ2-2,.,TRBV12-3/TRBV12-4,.,CASRKKGGELFF,TGTGCCAGCAGAAAGAAGGGCGGGGAGCTGTTTTTT
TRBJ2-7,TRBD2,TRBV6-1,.,CASSPRWRSSGSYEQYF,TGTGCCAGCAGTCCCCGTTGGAGATCTAGCGGGAGCTACGAGCAGTACTTC
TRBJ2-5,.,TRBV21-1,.,CASSQNRIQETQYF,TGTGCCAGCAGCCAAAACAGGATCCAAGAGACCCAGTACTTC
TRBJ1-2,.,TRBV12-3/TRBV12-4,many,CASSLRASDYGYTF,TGTGCCAGCAGTTTAAGAGCTTCCGACTATGGCTACACCTTC
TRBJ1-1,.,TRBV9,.,CASSGLSAATEAFF,TGTGCCAGCAGCGGACTTTCGGCGGCCACTGAAGCTTTCTTT
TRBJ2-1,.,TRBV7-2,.,CASSSEVRIDEQFF,TGTGCCAGCAGCTCAGAGGTCCGGATCGATGAGCAGTTCTTC
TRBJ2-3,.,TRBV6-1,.,CASGGARTDTQYF,TGTGCCAGCGGGGGGGCCCGCACAGATACGCAGTATTTT
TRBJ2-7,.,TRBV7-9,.,CASSVLDYQGEQYF,TGTGCCAGCAGCGTGCTAGACTACCAGGGGGAGCAGTACTTC
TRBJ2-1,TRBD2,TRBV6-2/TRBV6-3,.,CASSHPGTSGYNEQFF,TGTGCCAGCAGTCACCCCGGGACTAGCGGCTACAATGAGCAGTTCTTC
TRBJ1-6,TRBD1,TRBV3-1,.,CASSPARGRNSPLHF,TGTGCCAGCAGCCCAGCAAGGGGGCGGAATTCACCCCTCCACTTT
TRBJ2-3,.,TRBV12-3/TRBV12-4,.,CATRILGPTDTQYF,TGTGCCACCCGTATTCTCGGGCCCACAGATACGCAGTATTTT
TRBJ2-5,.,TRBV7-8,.,CASSSGLFGGETQYF,TGTGCCAGCAGCTCCGGACTATTCGGGGGAGAGACCCAGTACTTC
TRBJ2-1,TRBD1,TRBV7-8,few,CASSFGRGRNNEQFF,TGTGCCAGCAGCTTCGGCAGGGGGCGGAACAATGAGCAGTTCTTC
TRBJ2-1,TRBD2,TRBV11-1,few,CASTLEGTQGLAGPNEQFF,TGTGCCAGCACCTTAGAAGGGACCCAGGGACTAGCGGGACCGAATGAGCAGTTCTTC
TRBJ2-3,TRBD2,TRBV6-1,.,CASSQIAGGVGDTQYF,TGTGCCAGCAGCCAAATAGCGGGGGGGGTTGGAGATACGCAGTATTTT
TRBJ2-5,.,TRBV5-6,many,CASSLTLAGVQETQYF,TGTGCCAGCAGCTTAACCCTAGCAGGAGTCCAAGAGACCCAGTACTTC
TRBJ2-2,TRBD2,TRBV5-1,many,CASSLLAGETGELFF,TGCGCCAGCAGCTTGTTGGCGGGAGAGACCGGGGAGCTGTTTTTT
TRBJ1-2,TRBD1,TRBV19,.,CASTQNRGRSYGYTF,TGTGCCAGTACTCAGAACAGGGGTCGAAGCTATGGCTACACCTTC
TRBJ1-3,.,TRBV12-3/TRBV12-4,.,CASSLERNTIYF,TGTGCCAGCAGTTTAGAGCGAAACACCATATATTTT
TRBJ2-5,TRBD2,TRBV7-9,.,CASSSPLGSGEQETQYF,TGTGCCAGCAGTTCACCCTTGGGAAGCGGGGAACAAGAGACCCAGTACTTC
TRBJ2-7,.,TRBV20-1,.,CSARPDLTSYEQYF,TGCAGTGCTAGACCGGACCTAACCTCCTACGAGCAGTACTTC
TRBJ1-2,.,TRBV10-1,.,CASSDQRFYGYTF,TGCGCCAGCAGTGATCAACGTTTCTATGGCTACACCTTC
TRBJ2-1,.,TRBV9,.,CASSVDSASSYNEQFF,TGTGCCAGCAGCGTGGACTCCGCGAGCTCCTACAATGAGCAGTTCTTC
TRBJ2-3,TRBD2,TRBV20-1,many,CSARLAGGPDTQYF,TGCAGTGCTAGACTAGCGGGAGGGCCAGATACGCAGTATTTT
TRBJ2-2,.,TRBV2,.,CTFSWIEGGALNTGELFF,TGTACCTTCAGTTGGATTGAGGGGGGGGCCCTCAACACCGGGGAGCTGTTTTTT
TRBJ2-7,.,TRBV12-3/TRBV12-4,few,CASCKRGGAYEQYF,TGTGCCAGTTGCAAACGGGGTGGAGCCTACGAGCAGTACTTC
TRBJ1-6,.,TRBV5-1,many,CASSLAGGSPLHF,TGCGCCAGCAGCTTGGCTGGAGGCTCACCCCTCCACTTT
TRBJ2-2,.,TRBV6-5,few,CASGFTRAGELFF,TGTGCCAGCGGTTTCACTCGTGCCGGGGAGCTGTTTTTT
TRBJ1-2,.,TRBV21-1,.,CASSTRDRVVCGYTF,TGTGCCAGCAGCACTCGGGACAGGGTAGTATGTGGCTACACCTTC
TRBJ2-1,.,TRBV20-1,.,CSVIPRDWVYNEQFF,TGCAGTGTTATCCCCCGGGACTGGGTCTACAATGAGCAGTTCTTC
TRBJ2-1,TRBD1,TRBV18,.,CASSPSDRASNNEQFF,TGTGCCAGCTCCCCCTCTGACAGGGCGTCCAACAATGAGCAGTTCTTC
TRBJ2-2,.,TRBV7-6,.,CASSLRRQANTGELFF,TGTGCCAGCAGCTTACGTAGACAGGCGAACACCGGGGAGCTGTTTTTT